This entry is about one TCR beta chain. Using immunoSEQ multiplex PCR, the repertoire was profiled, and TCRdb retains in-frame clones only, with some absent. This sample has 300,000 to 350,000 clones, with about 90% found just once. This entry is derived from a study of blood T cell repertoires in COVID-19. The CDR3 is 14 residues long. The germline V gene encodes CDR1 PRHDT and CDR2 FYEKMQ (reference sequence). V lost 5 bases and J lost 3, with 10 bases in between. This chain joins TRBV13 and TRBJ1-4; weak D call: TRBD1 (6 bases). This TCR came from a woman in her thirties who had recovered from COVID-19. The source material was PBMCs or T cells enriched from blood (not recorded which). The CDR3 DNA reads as TGTGCCAGCAGCCTAAGGACAGCTAATGAAAAACTGTTTTTT. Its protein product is CASSLRTANEKLFF.